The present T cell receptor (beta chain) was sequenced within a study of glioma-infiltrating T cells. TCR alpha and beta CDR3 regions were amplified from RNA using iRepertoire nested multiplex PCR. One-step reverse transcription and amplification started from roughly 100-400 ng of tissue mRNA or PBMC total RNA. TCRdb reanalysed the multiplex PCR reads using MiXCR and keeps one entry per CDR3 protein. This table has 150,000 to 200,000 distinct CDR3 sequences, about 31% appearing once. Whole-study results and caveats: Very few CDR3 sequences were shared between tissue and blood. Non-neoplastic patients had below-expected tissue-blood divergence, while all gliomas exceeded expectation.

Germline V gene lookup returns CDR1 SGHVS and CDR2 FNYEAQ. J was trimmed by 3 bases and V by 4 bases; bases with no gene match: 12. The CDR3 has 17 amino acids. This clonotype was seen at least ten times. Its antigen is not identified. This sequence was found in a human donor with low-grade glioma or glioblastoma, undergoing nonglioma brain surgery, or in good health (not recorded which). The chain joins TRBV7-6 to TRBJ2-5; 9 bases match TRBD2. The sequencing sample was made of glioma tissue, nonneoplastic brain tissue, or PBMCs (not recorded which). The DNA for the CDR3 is TGTGCCAGCAGCTCCGGGGCTAGCGGGACCCCGGAAGAGACCCAGTACTTC. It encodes CASSSGASGTPEETQYF.